The source of this T cell receptor beta chain is a study of blood T cell repertoires in COVID-19. Some clones are missing from TCRdb's copy, which holds only in-frame ones; the method was immunoSEQ multiplex PCR. The data show 200,000 to 300,000 clones, roughly 86% seen once. Germline V gene data show CDR1 as SGDLS and CDR2 as YYNGEE. The CDR3 runs 18 residues. With 0 bases clipped from V and 7 bases from J, the junction kept 9 bases outside the gene matches. In its sample, this clone was seen once. Sequenced input: peripheral blood. The chain is built from TRBV9 and TRBJ2-2; 13 nucleotides align to TRBD2. The TCR comes from a woman under 40 with acute or convalescent COVID-19. The CDR3 region has the DNA TGTGCCAGCAGCGTAGCGACTAGCGGGAGGTCCTCGGGCGGGGAGCTGTTTTTT. Its translation is CASSVATSGRSSGGELFF.